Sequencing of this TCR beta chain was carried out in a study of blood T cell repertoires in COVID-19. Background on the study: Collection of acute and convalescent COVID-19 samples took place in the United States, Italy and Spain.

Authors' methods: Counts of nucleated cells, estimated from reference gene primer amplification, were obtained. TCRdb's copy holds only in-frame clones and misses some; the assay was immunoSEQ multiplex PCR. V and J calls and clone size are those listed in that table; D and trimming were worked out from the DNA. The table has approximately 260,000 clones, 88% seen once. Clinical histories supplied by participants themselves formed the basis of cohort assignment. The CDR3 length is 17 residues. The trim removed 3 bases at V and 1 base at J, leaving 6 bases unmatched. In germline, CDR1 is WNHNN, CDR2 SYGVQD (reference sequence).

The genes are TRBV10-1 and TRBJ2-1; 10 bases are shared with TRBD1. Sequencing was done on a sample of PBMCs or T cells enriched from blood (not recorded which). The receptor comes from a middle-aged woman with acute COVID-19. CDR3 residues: CASSDERQGASYNEQFF. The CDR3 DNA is TGCGCCAGCAGTGACGAACGACAGGGGGCGTCCTACAATGAGCAGTTCTTC.